These 23 T cell receptor beta chains were all obtained from the same sample, sequenced in a study of regulatory T cells in long-lasting Graves disease. Arm-PCR of CDR3 regions and iRepertoire HTBI primers were used to build TCR beta libraries. Using its own MiXCR run on the multiplex PCR reads, TCRdb lists one record per CDR3 protein. The table includes approximately 270,000 distinct CDR3 sequences, about 20% detected once. As to time point: newly diagnosed GD, antithyroid drugs for less than 3 months. PBMC-extracted RNA yielded the TCR library. The data also belong to a second study, concerning T cells in Graves' hyperthyroidism and ophthalmopathy.

Sequenced here: peripheral blood mononuclear cells (PBMCs), sampled at new diagnosis, from a patient treated with antithyroid drugs. The receptor source for this set is a woman aged 25 to 45 with Graves disease.

This clonotype showed up many times. The rearrangement joins TRBV5-1 to TRBJ2-7, with D possibly matching TRBD1 (5 bases). CDR1 is SGHRS, CDR2 YFSETQ, per germline. Trimming stripped 7 bases from V and 0 bases from J, with 11 bases between. There are 13 residues in the CDR3. CDR3: CASARQNSYEQYF. The DNA for the CDR3 is TGCGCCAGCGCCAGACAGAACTCCTACGAGCAGTACTTC. Using reference TRBV5-1 and TRBJ2-7 for the parts outside the CDR3, the full variable domain is KAGVTQTPRYLIKTRGQQVTLSCSPISGHRSVSWYQQTPGQGLQFLFEYFSETQRNKGNFPGRFSGRQFSNSRSEMNVSTLELGDSALYLCASARQNSYEQYFGPGTRLTVT.

A note on this clonotype: A much larger clone sits a single nucleotide away, making a read error possible. This chain connects TRBV6-2 or TRBV6-3 to TRBJ1-1; 9 positions match TRBD1. Unmatched junction bases numbered 5, after V lost 2 bases and J lost 1 base. The germline V gene encodes CDR1 MNHEY and CDR2 SVGEGT. The CDR3 has 16 residues. CDR3 loop: CASSYMNRGPNTEAFF. CDR3 DNA sequence: TGTGCCAGCAGTTACATGAACAGGGGGCCGAACACTGAAGCTTTCTTT.

This clonotype was found many times. This chain uses TRBV12-3 or TRBV12-4 with TRBJ1-6; D remains ambiguous. The CDR3 has 13 amino acids. Trimming removed 5 bases from V and 7 bases from J, with 9 bases in between. DNA of the CDR3: TGTGCCAGCAGTGAAAACCAGAATTCACCCCTCCACTTT. Translating it yields CASSENQNSPLHF.

This clonotype was seen ten or more times. The CDR3 DNA sequence: TGCAGCGTTTCTGGCGCGGGGACTGAAGCTTTCTTT. It is translated as CSVSGAGTEAFF. The rearrangement uses TRBV29-1 and TRBJ1-1; no clear D. Germline CDR1 reads SQVTM; CDR2 reads ANQGSEA. The CDR3 has 12 amino acids. Trimming cost V 5 bases and J 5 bases, with 12 bases left between them.

This clonotype was seen a few times. This sequence joins TRBV24-1 and TRBJ2-2; D may be TRBD2 (7 bases). CDR3 size: 14 residues. Germline loops: CDR1 KGHDR, CDR2 SFDVKD. V was cut by 3 bases and J by 9 bases, with 13 bases left in between. This chain's CDR3 is CATSDGWGGRELFF. CDR3 bases: TGTGCCACCAGTGATGGTTGGGGGGGCAGGGAGCTGTTTTTT.

This clonotype was seen many times. The CDR3, as DNA: TGTGCCAGCTCCACTAGCGGGGGGCCCTCCGGGAATGAGCAGTTCTTC. It specifies CASSTSGGPSGNEQFF. The V call is TRBV5-4, the J call TRBJ2-1; TRBD2 aligns across 12 bases. The ends lost 7 bases at V and 7 bases at J; junction bases unmatched: 12. Germline V gene data show CDR1 as SGHNT and CDR2 as YYREEE (reference sequence). This CDR3 has 16 residues.

This clonotype was observed many times. The J gene is TRBJ1-1, the V gene TRBV20-1; D possibly corresponds to TRBD1 (5 bases). Germline V lookup: CDR1 DFQATT, CDR2 SNEGSKA (reference sequence). The CDR3 runs to 15 residues. V gave up 0 bases and J gave up 0 bases, with 11 bases separating them. CDR3 DNA sequence: TGCAGTGCTAGAGATGCCCAGGACATGAACACTGAAGCTTTCTTT. This gives the protein CSARDAQDMNTEAFF.

This clonotype was found a few times. The genes are TRBV7-9 and TRBJ1-6, with no clear D. V was trimmed by 9 bases and J by 8 bases, leaving 11 bases between them. Germline assignment: CDR1 SEHNR and CDR2 FQNEAQ (reference sequence). The CDR3 runs to 12 residues. This CDR3 is CASQTGYSPLHF. In DNA, the CDR3 is TGTGCCAGTCAGACTGGTTATTCACCCCTCCACTTT.

This clonotype was found a few times. Being one base from a much bigger clone, this may be a read error. Without the conserved terminal phenylalanine or tryptophan, this CDR3 likely stems from a read error. The chain carries TRBV5-1 and TRBJ1-1, with TRBD1 as a possible D gene (5 bases). Germline V CDR1 and CDR2: SGHRS, YFSETQ. This CDR3 has 16 residues. Trimming left V 4 bases short and J 2 bases short, with 18 bases between. In nucleotides, the CDR3 is TGCGCCAGCAGCCCAGGAAACTCGAGGGGTAACACTGAAGCTTTCATT. Its protein is CASSPGNSRGNTEAFI.

This clonotype has at least ten counts. The genes are TRBV7-3 and TRBJ2-1, with D unclear. Germline CDR1 SGHTA, CDR2 FQGTGA. The CDR3 runs 12 residues. With 2 bases removed from V and 5 bases from J, the gap between germline ends came to 4 bases. The chain's CDR3 is CASSLYNNEQFF. The DNA of the CDR3 is TGTGCCAGCAGCTTATACAACAATGAGCAGTTCTTC.

There are many counts of this clonotype. The chain couples TRBV2 to TRBJ2-3; the D gene is possibly TRBD2 (6 bases). There are 13 residues in the CDR3. Per the germline V gene, CDR1 is SNHLY and CDR2 is FYNNEI. Trimming removed 4 bases at V and 1 base at J, with 6 bases between. CDR3 sequence (DNA): TGTGCCAGCAGTGGGAGGGGCACAGATACGCAGTATTTT. This codes for CASSGRGTDTQYF.

This clonotype was seen only a few times. With a much larger clone just one base away, this may be a read error. Since the CDR3 does not end with the conserved phenylalanine or tryptophan, this likely comes from a read error. The gene calls are TRBV7-9 and TRBJ2-3; possible D gene TRBD1, 6 bases. V dropped 8 bases and J dropped 4 bases, with 13 bases sitting between them. Germline loops: CDR1 SEHNR, CDR2 FQNEAQ (reference sequence). CDR3 length: 13 residues. DNA for the CDR3: TGTGCCAGCGGGCAGGGGAATGCAGATACGCAGTATCTT. Its protein product is CASGQGNADTQYL.

The table lists this clonotype with many counts. J is TRBJ2-1 and V is TRBV18; D is unclear. Germline lookup yields CDR1 KGHSH and CDR2 LQKENI. The V end lost 0 bases, the J end lost 6 bases, and 6 bases lay between the germline ends. The CDR3 length is 13 residues. The CDR3 DNA follows: TGTGCCAGCTCACCACCAGGGATCAATGAGCAGTTCTTC. It encodes CASSPPGINEQFF.

This clonotype was counted between two and nine times. V gene TRBV5-6 combines with J gene TRBJ2-2; 12 bases agree with TRBD1. V gave up 4 bases and J gave up 6 bases; unmatched junction bases: 10. Germline assignment: CDR1 SGHDT and CDR2 YYEEEE. There are 17 residues in the CDR3. CDR3 bases: TGTGCCAGCAGCATGCCGGGACAGGGGGCCTTGGCCGGGGAGCTGTTTTTT. This gives the protein CASSMPGQGALAGELFF.

The chain couples TRBV20-1 to TRBJ2-1; 7 positions match TRBD2. V dropped 0 bases and J dropped 7; count of bases not matched to a gene: 9. Germline V gives CDR1 DFQATT, CDR2 SNEGSKA (reference sequence). This CDR3 is 15 amino acids long. CDR3 sequence reads: CSARDAQRDANEQFF. The CDR3 DNA is TGCAGTGCTAGAGATGCCCAGCGGGACGCTAATGAGCAGTTCTTC.

The V call is TRBV28, the J call TRBJ1-2, with D uncertain. V was trimmed by 9 bases and J by 0 bases, leaving 11 bases between them. The CDR3 covers 13 residues. Germline V gene sequence: CDR1 MDHEN, CDR2 SYDVKM. In DNA form, the CDR3 reads TGTGCCAGTAAGGACGGCACTAACTATGGCTACACCTTC. Its translation: CASKDGTNYGYTF.

The rearrangement uses TRBV11-2 and TRBJ2-7; TRBD1 matches 9 bases. Germline V gene data show CDR1 as SGHAT and CDR2 as FQNNGV. V was pared by 4 bases and J by 1 base, with 11 bases of the junction left unmatched. The CDR3 runs to 17 residues. The CDR3 bases are TGTGCCAGCAGCTCTGACTCCGGGACAGGGAGGTCCTACGAGCAGTACTTC. Its translation: CASSSDSGTGRSYEQYF.

This clonotype was counted at least ten times. The chain is built from TRBV7-9 and TRBJ1-1; perhaps TRBD1 as D (5 bases). The length of the CDR3 is 12 residues. Germline CDR1 SEHNR, CDR2 FQNEAQ (reference sequence). The ends were cut back, 3 bases at V and 8 bases at J, with 10 bases in the middle. The CDR3 nucleotides read TGTGCCAGCAGCTTGGGACCAGAGGAAGCTTTCTTT. Translation gives CASSLGPEEAFF. Full variable domain (remainder filled in from reference TRBV7-9 and TRBJ1-1): DTGVSQNPRHKITKRGQNVTFRCDPISEHNRLYWYRQTLGQGPEFLTYFQNEAQLEKSRLLSDRFSAERPKGSFSTLEIQRTEQGDSAMYLCASSLGPEEAFFGQGTRLTVV.

This clonotype occurred many times. V gene TRBV20-1 combines with J gene TRBJ1-3; TRBD1 matches 7 bases. The CDR3 length is 16 residues. With 0 bases clipped from V and 4 bases from J, the junction kept 9 bases outside the gene matches. In germline, CDR1 is DFQATT, CDR2 SNEGSKA (reference sequence). CDR3 bases: TGCAGTGCTAGAGATATTGACAGGGCGCGAGGAAACACCATATATTTT. Residues: CSARDIDRARGNTIYF.

The table lists this clonotype with many counts. J is TRBJ2-1 and V is TRBV5-5, with 7 bases lining up with TRBD1. The germline gives CDR1 SGHKS, CDR2 YYEKEE (reference sequence). The CDR3 has 15 amino acids. Trimming cost V 4 bases and J 0 bases; bases outside gene matches: 4. CDR3 loop: CASSPGTDSYNEQFF. The CDR3 DNA is TGTGCCAGCAGCCCCGGGACAGACTCCTACAATGAGCAGTTCTTC. The full variable domain, rest sourced from reference TRBV5-5 and TRBJ2-1, is DAGVTQSPTHLIKTRGQQVTLRCSPISGHKSVSWYQQVLGQGPQFIFQYYEKEERGRGNFPDRFSARQFPNYSSELNVNALLLGDSALYLCASSPGTDSYNEQFFGPGTRLTVL.

This clonotype was observed at least ten times. The J gene is TRBJ1-6, the V gene TRBV7-6; D ambiguous. The length of the CDR3 is 13 residues. V lost 5 bases to trimming and J lost 8 bases, with 10 bases between them. CDR1 SGHVS and CDR2 FNYEAQ come from the germline V gene. The CDR3 sequence is CASSPGTHSPLHF. Written as DNA, the CDR3 is TGTGCCAGCAGCCCGGGAACTCATTCACCCCTCCACTTT.

This clonotype was picked up many times. This chain joins TRBV5-4 and TRBJ1-6, with D perhaps TRBD1 (5 bases). V lost 4 bases and J 0 bases, leaving 11 bases between the germline ends. CDR1 is SGHNT, CDR2 YYREEE, per germline (reference sequence). This CDR3 contains 16 residues. CDR3 DNA: TGTGCCAGCAGCAGGACACTAAGCTCCTATAATTCACCCCTCCACTTT. This encodes CASSRTLSSYNSPLHF. The whole variable domain, filled in from reference TRBV5-4 and TRBJ1-6, reads ETGVTQSPTHLIKTRGQQVTLRCSSQSGHNTVSWYQQALGQGPQFIFQYYREEENGRGNFPPRFSGLQFPNYSSELNVNALELDDSALYLCASSRTLSSYNSPLHFGNGTRLTVT.

As concerns this clonotype: With a much larger clone just one base away, this may be a read error. This chain uses TRBV11-2 with TRBJ2-7, with TRBD1 identical over 8 bases. The CDR3 runs to 17 residues. Germline values: CDR1 SGHAT, CDR2 FQNNGV. The CDR3 DNA reads TGTGCCAGCAGCCGTCCCGGGACAGGAACGGGCTCCTACGAGCAGCACTTC. Translating gives CASSRPGTGTGSYEQHF.